This T cell receptor (beta chain) was found in a study of T cells in localized non-small cell lung cancer. The repertoire was sequenced with immunoSEQ multiplex PCR; TCRdb's copy has only in-frame clones and lacks some. The sample has 25,000 to 35,000 clones, 70% to 90% seen once. The CDR3 extends over 15 amino acids. Trimming took off 5 bases at V and 2 bases at J, with 10 bases between the two ends. From germline, CDR1 is SEHNR and CDR2 FQNEAQ (reference sequence). This specimen was peripheral blood, taken before any cancer treatment. The rearrangement joins TRBV7-9 to TRBJ2-6, with D possibly matching TRBD1 (6 bases). The receptor comes from a female donor of 60 years or more with stage I lung adenocarcinoma. The CDR3 coding sequence is TGTGCCAGCAGCCCCGAGGGGGCTGGGGCCAACGTCCTGACTTTC. The encoded protein is CASSPEGAGANVLTF.